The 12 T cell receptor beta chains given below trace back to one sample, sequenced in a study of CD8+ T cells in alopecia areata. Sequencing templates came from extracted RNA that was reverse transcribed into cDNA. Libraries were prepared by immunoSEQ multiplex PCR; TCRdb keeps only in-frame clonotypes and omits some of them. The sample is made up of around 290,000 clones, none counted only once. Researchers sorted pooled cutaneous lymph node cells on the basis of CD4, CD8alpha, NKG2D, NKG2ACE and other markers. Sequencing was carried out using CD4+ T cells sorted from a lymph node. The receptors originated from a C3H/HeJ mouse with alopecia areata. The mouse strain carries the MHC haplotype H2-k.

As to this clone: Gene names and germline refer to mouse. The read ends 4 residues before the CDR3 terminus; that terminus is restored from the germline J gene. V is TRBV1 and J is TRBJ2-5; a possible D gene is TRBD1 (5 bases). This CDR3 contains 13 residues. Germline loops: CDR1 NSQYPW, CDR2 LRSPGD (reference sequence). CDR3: CTCSAPGRDTQYF. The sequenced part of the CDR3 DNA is TGCACCTGCAGTGCACCAGGGAGGGAC.

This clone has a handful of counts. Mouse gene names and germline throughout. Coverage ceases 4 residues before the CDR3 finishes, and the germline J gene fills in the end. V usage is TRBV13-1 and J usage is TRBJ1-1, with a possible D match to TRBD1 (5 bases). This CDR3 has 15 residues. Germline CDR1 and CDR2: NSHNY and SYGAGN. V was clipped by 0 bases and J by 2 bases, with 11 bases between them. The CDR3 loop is CASSDGRTSNTEVFF. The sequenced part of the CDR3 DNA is TGTGCCAGCAGTGATGGCCGGACAAGTAACACA.

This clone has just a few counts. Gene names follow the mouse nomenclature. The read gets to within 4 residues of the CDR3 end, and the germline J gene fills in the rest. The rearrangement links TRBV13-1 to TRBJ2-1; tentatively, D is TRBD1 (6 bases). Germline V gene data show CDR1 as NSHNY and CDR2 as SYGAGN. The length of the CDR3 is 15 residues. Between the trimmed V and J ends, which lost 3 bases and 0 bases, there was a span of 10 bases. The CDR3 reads CASSGGTNNYAEQFF. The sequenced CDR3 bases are TGTGCCAGCAGTGGGGGGACAAATAACTATGCT.

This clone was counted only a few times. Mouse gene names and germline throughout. The CDR3 DNA, read in part, is TGTGCCAGCAGTGAGACGGACTGGAACCAAGAC. Its translation is CASSETDWNQD. The CDR3 reads in full as CASSETDWNQDTQYF. This sequence joins TRBV13-1 and TRBJ2-5; 7 bases line up with TRBD2. The read comes to an end 4 residues before the CDR3 does, leaving the germline J gene to fill in the end. Germline CDR1 NSHNY, CDR2 SYGAGN. With 2 bases clipped from V and 0 bases from J, the junction kept 3 bases outside the gene matches. The CDR3 length is 15 residues.

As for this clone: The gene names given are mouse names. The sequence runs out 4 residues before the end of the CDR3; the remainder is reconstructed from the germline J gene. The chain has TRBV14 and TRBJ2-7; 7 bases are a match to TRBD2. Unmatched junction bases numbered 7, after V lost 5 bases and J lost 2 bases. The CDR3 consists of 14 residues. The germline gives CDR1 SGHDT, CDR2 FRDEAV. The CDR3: CASRSYWGPYEQYF. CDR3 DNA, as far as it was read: TGTGCCAGCAGATCGTACTGGGGTCCCTAT.

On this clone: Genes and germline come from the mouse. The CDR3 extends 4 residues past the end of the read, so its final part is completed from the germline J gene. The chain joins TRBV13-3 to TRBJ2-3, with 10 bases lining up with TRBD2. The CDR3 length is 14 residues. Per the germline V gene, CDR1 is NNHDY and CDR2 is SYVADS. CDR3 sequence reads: CASSDLGGRETLYF. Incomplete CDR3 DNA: TGTGCCAGCAGTGATCTGGGGGGGCGAGAA.

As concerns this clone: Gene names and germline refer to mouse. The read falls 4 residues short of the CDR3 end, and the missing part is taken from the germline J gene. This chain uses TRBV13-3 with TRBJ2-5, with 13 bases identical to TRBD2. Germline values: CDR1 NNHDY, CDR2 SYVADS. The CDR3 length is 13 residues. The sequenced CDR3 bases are TGTGCCAAGGACTGGGGGGGCGAGGAC. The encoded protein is CAKDWGGED. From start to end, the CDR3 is CAKDWGGEDTQYF. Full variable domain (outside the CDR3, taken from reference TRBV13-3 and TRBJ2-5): EAAVTQSPRSKVAVTGGKVTLSCHQTNNHDYMYWYRQDTGHGLRLIHYSYVADSTEKGDIPDGYKASRPSQENFSLILELASLSQTAVYFCAKDWGGEDTQYFGPGTRLLVL.

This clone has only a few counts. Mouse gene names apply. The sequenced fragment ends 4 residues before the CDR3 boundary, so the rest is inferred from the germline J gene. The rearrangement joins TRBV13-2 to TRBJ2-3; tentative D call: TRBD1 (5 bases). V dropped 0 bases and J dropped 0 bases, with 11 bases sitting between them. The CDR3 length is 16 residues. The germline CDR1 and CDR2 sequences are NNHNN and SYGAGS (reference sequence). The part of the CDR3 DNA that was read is TGTGCCAGCGGTGATGAGTTCCAGGGTAGTGCAGAA. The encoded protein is CASGDEFQGSAE. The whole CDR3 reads CASGDEFQGSAETLYF.

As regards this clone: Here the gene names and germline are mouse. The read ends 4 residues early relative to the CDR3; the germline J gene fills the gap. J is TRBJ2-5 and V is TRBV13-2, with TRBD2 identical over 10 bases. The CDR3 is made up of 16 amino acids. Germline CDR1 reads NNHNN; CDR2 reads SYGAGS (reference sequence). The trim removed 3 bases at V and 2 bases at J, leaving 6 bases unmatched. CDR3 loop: CASGVWGGAGQDTQYF. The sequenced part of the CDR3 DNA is TGTGCCAGCGGTGTCTGGGGGGGCGCCGGCCAAGAC.

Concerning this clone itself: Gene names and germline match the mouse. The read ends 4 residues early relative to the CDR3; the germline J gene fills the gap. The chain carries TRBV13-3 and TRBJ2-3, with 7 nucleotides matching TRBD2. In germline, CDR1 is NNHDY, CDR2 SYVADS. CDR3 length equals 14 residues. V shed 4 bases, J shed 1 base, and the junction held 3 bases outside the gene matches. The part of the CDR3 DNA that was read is TGTGCCAGCAGTCTCGGACTGGGTGCAGAA. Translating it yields CASSLGLGAE. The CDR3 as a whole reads CASSLGLGAETLYF.

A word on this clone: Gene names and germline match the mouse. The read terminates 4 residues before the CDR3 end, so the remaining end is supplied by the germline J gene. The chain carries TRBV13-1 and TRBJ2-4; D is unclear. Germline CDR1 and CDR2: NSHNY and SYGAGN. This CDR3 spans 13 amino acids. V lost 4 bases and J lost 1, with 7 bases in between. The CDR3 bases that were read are TGTGCCAGCAGTCCAACAGGTCAAAAC. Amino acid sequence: CASSPTGQN. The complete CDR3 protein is CASSPTGQNTLYF.

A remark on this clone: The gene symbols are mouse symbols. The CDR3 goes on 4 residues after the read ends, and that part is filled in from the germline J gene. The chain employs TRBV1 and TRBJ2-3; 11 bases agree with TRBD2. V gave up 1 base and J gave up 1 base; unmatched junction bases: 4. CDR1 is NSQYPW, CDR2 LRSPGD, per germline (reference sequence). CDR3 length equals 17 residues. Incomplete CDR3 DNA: TGCACCTGCAGTGCAGGCACTGGGGGGGCTGGTGCAGAA. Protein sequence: CTCSAGTGGAGAE. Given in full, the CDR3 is CTCSAGTGGAGAETLYF.